What follows describes a single TCR beta chain. The CDR3 sequence is 13 residues long. Trimming shortened V by 6 bases and J by 5 bases, and 13 bases separated the two germline ends. Germline-derived CDR1 and CDR2 are SNHLY and FYNNEI. The data are from a study of blood T cell repertoires in COVID-19. Study in general: The United States, Italy and Spain provided the acute and convalescent COVID-19 samples.

Exposed enrollees had met someone with a PCR-confirmed or clinician-diagnosed COVID-19 case at some point within the 2 weeks before study entry. Here immunoSEQ multiplex PCR was the method, and the copy in TCRdb shows in-frame clones only, minus some. There are 350,000 to 450,000 clones in the sample; roughly nine tenths occur only once, and about 0.9% lies in the top ten. The sequencing input was PBMCs or T cells enriched from blood (not recorded which). The chain recombines TRBV2 with TRBJ2-5; a weak D match, TRBD1 (6 bases). The TCR was taken from a woman in her thirties or forties who had been exposed to COVID-19. The CDR3 loop reads CASRKQGPETQYF. The CDR3 nucleotides are TGTGCCAGCAGGAAGCAGGGGCCGGAGACCCAGTACTTC.